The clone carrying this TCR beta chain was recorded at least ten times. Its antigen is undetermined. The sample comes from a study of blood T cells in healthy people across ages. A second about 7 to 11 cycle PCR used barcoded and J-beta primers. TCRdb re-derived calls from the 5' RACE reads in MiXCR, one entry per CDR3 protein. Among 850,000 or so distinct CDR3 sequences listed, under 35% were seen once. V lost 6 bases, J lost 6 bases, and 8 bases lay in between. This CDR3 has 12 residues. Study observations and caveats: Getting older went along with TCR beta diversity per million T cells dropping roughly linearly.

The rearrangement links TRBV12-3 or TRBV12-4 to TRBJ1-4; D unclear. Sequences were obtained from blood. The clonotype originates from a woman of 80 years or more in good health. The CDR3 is CASSPAYEKLFF. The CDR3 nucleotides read TGTGCCAGCAGCCCGGCTTATGAAAAACTGTTTTTT.